One sample yielded the 24 T cell receptor beta chains listed below, sequenced in a study of T cell responses to AZD1222 COVID-19 vaccine. Data came from immunoSEQ multiplex PCR; TCRdb stores just in-frame clones and leaves some out. This sample has about 80,000 clones, with around 87% found just once. Sequencing used peripheral blood, obtained on day 0 of AZD1222 vaccination. These receptors all come from an adult in good health.

V usage is TRBV12-5 and J usage is TRBJ2-7, with TRBD2 identical over 10 bases. The CDR3 loop spans 15 amino acids. From germline, CDR1 is LGHNT and CDR2 FRNRAP. After removal of 7 bases from V and 3 bases from J, the junction contained 9 bases not matched to a gene. CDR3 sequence (DNA): TGTGCTAGTGCCTTTTGGTCTAGCGGGAGCTACGAGCAGTACTTC. Translating it yields CASAFWSSGSYEQYF. Supplemented by reference TRBV12-5 and TRBJ2-7, the full variable domain reads DARVTQTPRHKVTEMGQEVTMRCQPILGHNTVFWYRQTMMQGLELLAYFRNRAPLDDSGMPKDRFSAEMPDATLATLKIQPSEPRDSAVYFCASAFWSSGSYEQYFGPGTRLTVT.

The chain couples TRBV3-1 (or the pseudogene TRBV3-2) to TRBJ1-1; no firm D call. CDR1 LGHDT and CDR2 YNNKEL come from the germline V gene (reference sequence). V lost 1 base and J 1 base, leaving 7 bases between the germline ends. The CDR3 contains 14 residues. CDR3 bases: TGTGCCAGCAGCCAAGGATCGCGGAACACTGAAGCTTTCTTT. It encodes CASSQGSRNTEAFF.

This chain joins TRBV27 and TRBJ1-5; D remains ambiguous. The germline V gene has CDR1 MNHEY and CDR2 SMNVEV (reference sequence). V was cut by 4 bases and J by 0 bases, with 4 bases left in between. The CDR3 extends over 13 amino acids. In nucleotides, the CDR3 is TGTGCCAGCAGTTCTCATAGCAATCAGCCCCAGCATTTT. This translates into CASSSHSNQPQHF.

This rearrangement joins TRBV6-2 or TRBV6-3 to TRBJ2-1; 9 nucleotides agree with TRBD1. Trimming removed 5 bases from V and 8 bases from J; junction bases left unmatched: 7. The CDR3 is 14 amino acids. Germline CDR1 and CDR2: MNHEY and SVGEGT. The CDR3 sequence is CASSPGTGIDEQFF. CDR3 bases: TGTGCCAGCAGTCCCGGGACAGGGATCGATGAGCAGTTCTTC.

This chain connects TRBV29-1 to TRBJ1-6, with D tentatively TRBD1 (6 bases). V lost 4 bases and J lost 7, with 11 bases in between. The germline V gene encodes CDR1 SQVTM and CDR2 ANQGSEA. The CDR3 totals 13 residues. CDR3 coding DNA: TGCAGCGTTGCGGGGGCCCCCAATTCACCCCTCCACTTT. Protein: CSVAGAPNSPLHF.

The chain recombines TRBV12-3 or TRBV12-4 with TRBJ2-5; D may match TRBD1 or TRBD2 (5 bases each). This CDR3 is built from 13 residues. The V end was cut by 8 bases, the J end by 5 bases, with 15 bases between. The CDR3 here is CASGDLGGETQYF. Written as DNA, the CDR3 is TGTGCCAGCGGGGACCTGGGCGGGGAGACCCAGTACTTC.

The rearrangement joins TRBV7-2 to TRBJ1-4; unclear D gene. Trimming took 3 bases from V and 12 from J, leaving 5 bases between them. This CDR3 region has 10 residues. Germline V CDR1 and CDR2: SGHTA, FQGNSA. The CDR3, as DNA: TGTGCCAGCAGCTTGAAGCAACTGTTTTTT. Its protein is CASSLKQLFF.

This chain uses TRBV27 with TRBJ1-5; 7 nucleotides match TRBD1. The trim removed 5 bases at V and 4 bases at J, leaving 5 bases unmatched. Germline lookup yields CDR1 MNHEY and CDR2 SMNVEV (reference sequence). The CDR3 has 14 amino acids. CDR3 sequence: CASSLGQVNQPQHF. The CDR3 DNA follows: TGTGCCAGCAGTCTCGGACAGGTGAATCAGCCCCAGCATTTT.

This clone has a single count. V gene TRBV7-3 combines with J gene TRBJ2-1, with D perhaps given as TRBD1 or TRBD2 (5 bases each). The germline V and J ends were trimmed by 4 bases and 6 bases, with 16 bases remaining between them. Germline CDR1 is SGHTA and CDR2 is FQGTGA. The CDR3 totals 15 residues. The CDR3 protein is CASSSAGSIGNEQFF. The CDR3 DNA reads as TGTGCCAGCAGCTCCGCAGGGAGTATTGGCAATGAGCAGTTCTTC.

This chain links TRBV7-6 with TRBJ1-2, with 8 bases matching TRBD1. V was clipped by 5 bases and J by 4 bases; unmatched bases: 3. The CDR3 runs 13 residues. Germline CDR1 is SGHVS and CDR2 is FNYEAQ. The chain's CDR3 is CASSLGQGYGYTF. CDR3 DNA: TGTGCCAGCAGCCTAGGACAGGGCTATGGCTACACCTTC. The entire variable domain, with the rest obtained from reference TRBV7-6 and TRBJ1-2, is as follows: GAGVSQSPRYKVTKRGQDVALRCDPISGHVSLYWYRQALGQGPEFLTYFNYEAQQDKSGLPNDRFSAERPEGSISTLTIQRTEQRDSAMYRCASSLGQGYGYTFGSGTRLTVV.

As to this clone: The same CDR3 also results from other DNA sequences found in this sample. This sequence joins TRBV5-1 and TRBJ1-1; no reliable D call. V lost 0 bases and J 1 base, leaving 7 bases between the germline ends. This CDR3 contains 14 residues. Germline CDR1 SGHRS, CDR2 YFSETQ. The CDR3 DNA reads TGCGCCAGCAGCTTGGCCGGCGGGAACACTGAAGCTTTCTTT. Translation: CASSLAGGNTEAFF.

This chain joins TRBV2 and TRBJ2-3, with 11 bases lining up with TRBD2. The CDR3 extends over 14 amino acids. Germline V gene lookup returns CDR1 SNHLY and CDR2 FYNNEI. The ends lost 6 bases at V and 4 bases at J; junction bases unmatched: 3. This CDR3 is CASRPSGRSDTQYF. The CDR3 DNA sequence: TGTGCCAGCAGACCTAGCGGGAGGTCAGATACGCAGTATTTT.

The chain couples TRBV4-1 to TRBJ1-5; 9 bases agree with TRBD1. With 0 bases clipped from V and 4 bases from J, the junction kept 1 base outside the gene matches. Per the germline V gene, CDR1 is MGHRA and CDR2 is YSYEKL. The CDR3 sequence is 15 residues long. The CDR3 region has the DNA TGCGCCAGCAGCCAAGAAGGGACAGGGAATCAGCCCCAGCATTTT. This gives the protein CASSQEGTGNQPQHF.

The V gene is TRBV6-5, the J gene TRBJ1-5, with unresolved D. CDR1 is MNHEY, CDR2 SVGAGI, per germline. CDR3 size: 12 residues. Between the trimmed V and J ends, which lost 6 bases and 2 bases, there was a span of 5 bases. The CDR3 spells CASRDRNQPQHF. The CDR3 DNA reads as TGTGCCAGCAGGGACCGCAATCAGCCCCAGCATTTT.

This clone has a handful of counts. V is TRBV3-1 (or the pseudogene TRBV3-2) and J is TRBJ2-1, with D perhaps matching TRBD1 (5 bases). Trimming removed 1 base at V and 15 bases at J, with 13 bases between. The germline CDR1 and CDR2 sequences are LGHDT and YNNKEL (reference sequence). The CDR3 contains 12 residues. In DNA form, the CDR3 reads TGTGCCAGCAGCCAAGGGGGCATGATGGGGTTCTTC. It translates to CASSQGGMMGFF.

The chain couples TRBV5-4 to TRBJ1-1; possibly TRBD1 for D (5 bases). Germline-derived CDR1 and CDR2 are SGHNT and YYREEE (reference sequence). V lost 0 bases and J lost 0, with 9 bases in between. The CDR3 spans 15 residues. The CDR3 loop is CASSLDRRVNTEAFF. The CDR3 DNA reads as TGTGCCAGCAGCTTGGACAGGCGTGTGAACACTGAAGCTTTCTTT. Looking up the rest from reference TRBV5-4 and TRBJ1-1 gives the full variable domain: ETGVTQSPTHLIKTRGQQVTLRCSSQSGHNTVSWYQQALGQGPQFIFQYYREEENGRGNFPPRFSGLQFPNYSSELNVNALELDDSALYLCASSLDRRVNTEAFFGQGTRLTVV.

The chain has TRBV6-2 or TRBV6-3 and TRBJ2-1; the match to TRBD2 covers 8 bases. The CDR3 has 14 residues. Losses at the gene ends were 4 bases for V and 9 bases for J; bases not matched to a gene: 8. Germline V lookup: CDR1 MNHEY, CDR2 SVGEGT. CDR3 coding DNA: TGTGCCAGCAGTTGGGTCCTAGCGGGCGTTGAGCAGTTCTTC. It encodes CASSWVLAGVEQFF.

The chain uses TRBV30 and TRBJ1-1; 10 nucleotides match TRBD1. The V gene end was trimmed by 7 bases and the J gene end by 5 bases; junction bases not matched to a gene: 4. The germline CDR1 and CDR2 sequences are GTSNPN and SVGIG (reference sequence). The CDR3 covers 12 residues. The CDR3 DNA reads TGTGCCTACGACAGGGGGCAAACTGAAGCTTTCTTT. Protein product: CAYDRGQTEAFF.

The chain combines TRBV14 with TRBJ1-1; D remains unclear. This CDR3 spans 14 amino acids. The germline gives CDR1 SGHDN, CDR2 FVKESK. The ends were cut back, 4 bases at V and 3 bases at J, with 12 bases in the middle. The CDR3 DNA is TGTGCCAGCAGCCCGACCCTGGGAGACACTGAAGCTTTCTTT. Translating it yields CASSPTLGDTEAFF.

The J gene is TRBJ1-5, the V gene TRBV27; TRBD1 is a possible D gene (6 bases). This CDR3 has 16 amino acids. The V and J ends lost 5 bases and 6 bases respectively, with 20 bases between them. From germline, CDR1 is MNHEY and CDR2 SMNVEV (reference sequence). As DNA, the CDR3 is TGTGCCAGCAGTCCTATGCAGGACAGTGGAGCTCAGCCCCAGCATTTT. Protein product: CASSPMQDSGAQPQHF.

This clone has only one observation. The chain recombines TRBV2 with TRBJ1-2, with D maybe TRBD1 (5 bases). This CDR3 contains 16 residues. V was pared by 7 bases and J by 4 bases, with 22 bases between. Per germline, CDR1 SNHLY and CDR2 FYNNEI. The CDR3 loop is CASILGVLTAAYGYTF. The CDR3 DNA reads as TGTGCCAGCATATTGGGCGTTCTGACAGCCGCCTATGGCTACACCTTC.

A remark on this clone: One end of the junction fails to match germline, which may point to a read error. This chain links TRBV27 with TRBJ1-1; D is perhaps TRBD1 (6 bases). Germline V gene sequence: CDR1 MNHEY, CDR2 SMNVEV (reference sequence). The CDR3 runs to 14 residues. The DNA for the CDR3 is TGTGCCAGCAGTAAGGGACACCAGAACCCTGAAGCTTTCTTT. Translation gives CASSKGHQNPEAFF.

The rearrangement links TRBV12-3 or TRBV12-4 to TRBJ1-1, with D unresolved. The germline V and J ends were trimmed by 9 bases and 3 bases, with 11 bases remaining between them. The CDR3 totals 12 residues. The CDR3 DNA reads TGTGCCAGTTGGGATGGAGACACTGAAGCTTTCTTT. Protein: CASWDGDTEAFF.

The V call is TRBV9, the J call TRBJ2-5, with TRBD2 matching over 8 bases. V was clipped by 4 bases and J by 1 base; unmatched bases: 6. The CDR3 spans 15 residues. The germline CDR1 and CDR2 sequences are SGDLS and YYNGEE. In nucleotides, the CDR3 is TGTGCCAGCAGCCGGGGGGGTGCCCTCCAAGAGACCCAGTACTTC. Translating gives CASSRGGALQETQYF.